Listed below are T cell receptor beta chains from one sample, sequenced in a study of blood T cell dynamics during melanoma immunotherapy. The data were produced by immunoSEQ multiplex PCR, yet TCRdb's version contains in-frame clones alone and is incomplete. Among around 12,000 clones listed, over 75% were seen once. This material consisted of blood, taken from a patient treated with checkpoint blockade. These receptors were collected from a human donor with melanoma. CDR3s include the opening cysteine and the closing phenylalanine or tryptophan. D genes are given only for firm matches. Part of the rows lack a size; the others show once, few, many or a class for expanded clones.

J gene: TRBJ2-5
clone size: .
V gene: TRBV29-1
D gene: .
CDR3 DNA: TGCAGCGTTGCGGCTAGCTCCCTGGGGGAGCAGTACTTC
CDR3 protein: CSVAASSLGEQYF

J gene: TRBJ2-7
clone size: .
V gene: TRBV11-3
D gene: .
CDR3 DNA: TGTGCCAGCAGCCCCCAGTGGGGTTCCTACGAGCAGTACTTC
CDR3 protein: CASSPQWGSYEQYF

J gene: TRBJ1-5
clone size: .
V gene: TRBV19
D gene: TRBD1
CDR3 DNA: TGTGCCAGTAGTATGGGACAGGGGGCATATCAGCCCCAGCATTTT
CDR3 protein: CASSMGQGAYQPQHF

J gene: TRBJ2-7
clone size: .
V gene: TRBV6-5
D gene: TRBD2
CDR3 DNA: TGTGCCAGCAGTTCCCCAGCGGGGGTTACCTACGAGCAGTACTTC
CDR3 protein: CASSSPAGVTYEQYF

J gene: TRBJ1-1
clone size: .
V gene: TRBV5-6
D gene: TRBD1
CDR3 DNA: TGTGCCAGCAGCTGGGTCCCAGGGGGTCAGGGCACTGAAGCTTTCTTT
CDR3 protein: CASSWVPGGQGTEAFF

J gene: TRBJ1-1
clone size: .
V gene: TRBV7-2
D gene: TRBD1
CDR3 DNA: TGTGCCAGCAGCCCGCTGGGACAGAGGAACACTGAAGCTTTCTTT
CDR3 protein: CASSPLGQRNTEAFF

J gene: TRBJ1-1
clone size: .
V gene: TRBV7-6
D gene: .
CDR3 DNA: TGTGCCAGCAGCGATAGCCAGGGGCGGACTGAAGCTTTCTTT
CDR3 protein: CASSDSQGRTEAFF

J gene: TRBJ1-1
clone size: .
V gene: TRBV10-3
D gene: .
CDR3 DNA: TGTGCCATCAGCTCGGGACCCGGGGCAGGCGCTGAAGCTTTCTTT
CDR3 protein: CAISSGPGAGAEAFF

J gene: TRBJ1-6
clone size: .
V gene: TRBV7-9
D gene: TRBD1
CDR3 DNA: TGTGCCAGCAGCTTACCGGGACAGAAGTATTCACCCCTCCACTTT
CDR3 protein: CASSLPGQKYSPLHF

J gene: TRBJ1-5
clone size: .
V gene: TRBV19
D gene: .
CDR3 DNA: TGTGCCAGTAGTGGGGCGGAAGGGGCAATCAGGCCCCAGCATTTT
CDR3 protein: CASSGAEGAIRPQHF

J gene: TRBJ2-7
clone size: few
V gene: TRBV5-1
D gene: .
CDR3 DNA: TGCGCCAGCAGCCGAGGGGGGAGGGCCAACCAACACGAGCAGTACTTC
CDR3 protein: CASSRGGRANQHEQYF

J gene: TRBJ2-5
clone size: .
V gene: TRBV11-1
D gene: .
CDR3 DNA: TGTGCCAGCAGCTTAGCTGGGGCGGGGGAGACCCAGTACTTC
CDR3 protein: CASSLAGAGETQYF

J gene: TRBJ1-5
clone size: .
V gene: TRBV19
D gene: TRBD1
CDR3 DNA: TGTGCCAGTACCCCCCGGACAGGGGCTGGTCAGCCCCAGCATTTT
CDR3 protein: CASTPRTGAGQPQHF

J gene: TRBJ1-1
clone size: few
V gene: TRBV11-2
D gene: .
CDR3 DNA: TGTGCCAGCAGCTACCCGACGGGGGCGGGGAACACTGAAGCTTTCTTT
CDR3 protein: CASSYPTGAGNTEAFF

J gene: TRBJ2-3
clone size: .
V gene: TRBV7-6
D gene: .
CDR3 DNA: TGTGCCAGCAGCCCCCCCAGTCCGGGACCAGATACGCAGTATTTT
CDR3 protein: CASSPPSPGPDTQYF

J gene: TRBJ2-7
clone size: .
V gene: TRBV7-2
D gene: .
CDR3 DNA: TGTGCCAGCAGCGCCAGGACCAGCTACGAGCAGTACTTC
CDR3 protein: CASSARTSYEQYF

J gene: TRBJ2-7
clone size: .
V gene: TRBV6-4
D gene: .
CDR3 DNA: TGTGCCAGCATTCCCTCCGAGCAGTACTTC
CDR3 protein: CASIPSEQYF

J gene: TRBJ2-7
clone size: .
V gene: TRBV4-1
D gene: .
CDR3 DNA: TGCGCCAGCAGCCAAGAAGTGGATGGGAAGATATACGAGCAGTACTTC
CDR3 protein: CASSQEVDGKIYEQYF

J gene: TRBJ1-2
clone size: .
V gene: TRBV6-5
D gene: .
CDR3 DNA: TGTGCCAGCTCGGGCGGGTACGCAGCCTTTGATGGCTACACCTTC
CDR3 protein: CASSGGYAAFDGYTF

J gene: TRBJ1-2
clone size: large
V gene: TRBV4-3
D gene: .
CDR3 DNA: TGCGCCAGCAGCCAAGAACTGCAGAGCAACTATGGCTACACCTTC
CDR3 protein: CASSQELQSNYGYTF

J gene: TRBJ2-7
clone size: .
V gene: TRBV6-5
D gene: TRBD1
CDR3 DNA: TGTGCCAGCAGTCCGCGGACAGGGGCGAGATACGAGCAGTACTTC
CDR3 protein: CASSPRTGARYEQYF

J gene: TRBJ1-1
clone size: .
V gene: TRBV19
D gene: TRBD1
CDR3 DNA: TGTGCCAGTAGACGGACAGGACGCAACACTGAAGCTTTCTTT
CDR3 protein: CASRRTGRNTEAFF

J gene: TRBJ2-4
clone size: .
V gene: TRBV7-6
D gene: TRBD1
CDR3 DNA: TGTGCCAGCAGCTTAGGGGGACAGGGCCAAATTCAGTACTTC
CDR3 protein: CASSLGGQGQIQYF

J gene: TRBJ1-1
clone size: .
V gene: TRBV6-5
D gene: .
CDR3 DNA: TGTGCCAGCAGTCTCCCGAGCACTGAAGCTTTCTTT
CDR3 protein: CASSLPSTEAFF

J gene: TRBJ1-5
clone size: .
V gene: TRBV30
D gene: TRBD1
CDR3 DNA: TGTGCCTGGGGGGAAGGGACAGTTAGCAATCAGCCCCAGCATTTT
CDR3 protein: CAWGEGTVSNQPQHF

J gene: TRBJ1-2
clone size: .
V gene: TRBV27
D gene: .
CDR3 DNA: TGTGCCAGCAGTTCCCGACCCGGCTGGGTTGGCTACACCTTC
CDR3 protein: CASSSRPGWVGYTF

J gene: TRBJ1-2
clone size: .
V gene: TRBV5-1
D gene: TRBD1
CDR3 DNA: TGCGCCAGCAGCTACCCAACGACAGGGGGAGGGAACTATGGCTACACCTTC
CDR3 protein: CASSYPTTGGGNYGYTF

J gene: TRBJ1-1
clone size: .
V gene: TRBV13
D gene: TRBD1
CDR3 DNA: TGTGCCAGCAGCTTAGGAGGGACAGGGATCACTGAAGCTTTCTTT
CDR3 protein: CASSLGGTGITEAFF

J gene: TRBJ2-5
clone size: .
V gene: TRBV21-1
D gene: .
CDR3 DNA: TGTGCCAGACTCCATCTCCTTAGCGGGGGGGCCGTAAAGACCCAGTACTTC
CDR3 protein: CARLHLLSGGAVKTQYF

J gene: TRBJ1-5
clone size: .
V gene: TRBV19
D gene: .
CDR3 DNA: TGTGCCAGTAGTATCGGACAGCTTAATCAGCCCCAGCATTTT
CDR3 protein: CASSIGQLNQPQHF

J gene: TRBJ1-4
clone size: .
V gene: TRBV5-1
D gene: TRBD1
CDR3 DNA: TGCGCCAGCAGTCGTATGACAGGGACTAATGAAAAACTGTTTTTT
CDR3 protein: CASSRMTGTNEKLFF

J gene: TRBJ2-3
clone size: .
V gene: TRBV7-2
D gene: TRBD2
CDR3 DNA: TGTGCCAGCAGCCCGCAGCGGGGCCTGAGCACAGATACGCAGTATTTT
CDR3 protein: CASSPQRGLSTDTQYF

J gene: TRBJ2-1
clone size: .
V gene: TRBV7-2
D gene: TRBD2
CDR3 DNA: TGTGCCAGCAGCTTAGCCTCTAGCGGGGCTAACAATGAGCAGTTCTTC
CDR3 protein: CASSLASSGANNEQFF

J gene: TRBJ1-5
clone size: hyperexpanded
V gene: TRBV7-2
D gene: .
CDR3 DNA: TGTGCCAGCAGCTTAAGACGGGATAGCAATCAGCCCCAGCATTTT
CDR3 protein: CASSLRRDSNQPQHF

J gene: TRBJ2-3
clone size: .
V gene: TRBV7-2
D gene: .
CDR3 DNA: TGTGCCAGCAGCTTAGGTTTTGCAGGGGTTGCAGATACGCAGTATTTT
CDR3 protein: CASSLGFAGVADTQYF

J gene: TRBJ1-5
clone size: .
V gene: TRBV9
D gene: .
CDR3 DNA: TGTGCCAGCAGCGTACAGGGCAGCAATCAGCCCCAGCATTTT
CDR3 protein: CASSVQGSNQPQHF

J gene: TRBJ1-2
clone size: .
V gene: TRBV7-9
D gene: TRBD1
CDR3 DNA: TGTGCCAGCAAAGAAAGTATGTCAGGTCAGGGGGAGAGCTATGGCTACACCTTC
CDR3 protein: CASKESMSGQGESYGYTF